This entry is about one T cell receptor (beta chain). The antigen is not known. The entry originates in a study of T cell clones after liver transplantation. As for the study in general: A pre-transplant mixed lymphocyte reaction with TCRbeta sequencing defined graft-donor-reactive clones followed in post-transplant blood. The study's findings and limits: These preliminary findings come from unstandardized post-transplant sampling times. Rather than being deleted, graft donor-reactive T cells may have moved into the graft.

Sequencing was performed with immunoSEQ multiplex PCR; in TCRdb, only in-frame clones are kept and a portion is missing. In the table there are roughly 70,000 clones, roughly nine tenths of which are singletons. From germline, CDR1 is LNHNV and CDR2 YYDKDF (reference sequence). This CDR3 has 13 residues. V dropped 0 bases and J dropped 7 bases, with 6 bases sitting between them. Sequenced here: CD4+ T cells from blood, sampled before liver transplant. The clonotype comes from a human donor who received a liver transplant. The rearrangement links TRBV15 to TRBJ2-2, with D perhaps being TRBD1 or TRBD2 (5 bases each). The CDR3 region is CATSRDGGGELFF. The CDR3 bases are TGTGCCACCAGCAGAGATGGGGGCGGGGAGCTGTTTTTT.